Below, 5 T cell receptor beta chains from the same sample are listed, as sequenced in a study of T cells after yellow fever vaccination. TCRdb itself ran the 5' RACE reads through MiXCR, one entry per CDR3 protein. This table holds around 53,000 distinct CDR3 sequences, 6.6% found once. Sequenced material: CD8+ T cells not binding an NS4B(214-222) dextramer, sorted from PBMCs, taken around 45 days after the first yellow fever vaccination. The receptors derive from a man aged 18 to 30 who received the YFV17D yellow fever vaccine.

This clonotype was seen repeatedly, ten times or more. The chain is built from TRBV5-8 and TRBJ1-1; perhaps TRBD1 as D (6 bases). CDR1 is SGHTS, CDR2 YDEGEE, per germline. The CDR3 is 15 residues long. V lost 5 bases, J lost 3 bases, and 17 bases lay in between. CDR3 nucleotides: TGTGCCAGCAGTGAACCCGGGACAAGGGACACTGAAGCTTTCTTT. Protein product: CASSEPGTRDTEAFF.

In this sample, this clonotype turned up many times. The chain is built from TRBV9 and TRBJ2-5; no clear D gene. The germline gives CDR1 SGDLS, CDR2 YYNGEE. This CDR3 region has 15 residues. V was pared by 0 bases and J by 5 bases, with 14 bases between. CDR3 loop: CASSVGWVSAETQYF. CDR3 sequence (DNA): TGTGCCAGCAGCGTAGGTTGGGTCTCGGCGGAGACCCAGTACTTC. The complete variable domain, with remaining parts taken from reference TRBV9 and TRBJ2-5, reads DSGVTQTPKHLITATGQRVTLRCSPRSGDLSVYWYQQSLDQGLQFLIQYYNGEERAKGNILERFSAQQFPDLHSELNLSSLELGDSALYFCASSVGWVSAETQYFGPGTRLLVL.

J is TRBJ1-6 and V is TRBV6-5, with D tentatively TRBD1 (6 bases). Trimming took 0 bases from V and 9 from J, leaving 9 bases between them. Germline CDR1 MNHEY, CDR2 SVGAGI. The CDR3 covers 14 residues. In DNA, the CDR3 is TGTGCCAGCAGTTACTCTACAGGGTTTTCACCCCTCCACTTT. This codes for CASSYSTGFSPLHF.

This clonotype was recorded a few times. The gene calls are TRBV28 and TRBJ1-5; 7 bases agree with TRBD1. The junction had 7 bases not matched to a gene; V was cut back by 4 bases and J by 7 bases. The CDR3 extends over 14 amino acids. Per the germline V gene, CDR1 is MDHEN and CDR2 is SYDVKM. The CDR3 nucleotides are TGTGCCAGCAGTTCACAGGGGATGGGACAGCCCCAGCATTTT. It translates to CASSSQGMGQPQHF.

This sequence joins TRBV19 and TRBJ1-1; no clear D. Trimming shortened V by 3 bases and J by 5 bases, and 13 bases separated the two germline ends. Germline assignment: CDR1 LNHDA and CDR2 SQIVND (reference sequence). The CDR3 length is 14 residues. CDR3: CASSINQFGTEAFF. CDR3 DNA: TGTGCCAGTAGTATTAACCAGTTTGGAACTGAAGCTTTCTTT.